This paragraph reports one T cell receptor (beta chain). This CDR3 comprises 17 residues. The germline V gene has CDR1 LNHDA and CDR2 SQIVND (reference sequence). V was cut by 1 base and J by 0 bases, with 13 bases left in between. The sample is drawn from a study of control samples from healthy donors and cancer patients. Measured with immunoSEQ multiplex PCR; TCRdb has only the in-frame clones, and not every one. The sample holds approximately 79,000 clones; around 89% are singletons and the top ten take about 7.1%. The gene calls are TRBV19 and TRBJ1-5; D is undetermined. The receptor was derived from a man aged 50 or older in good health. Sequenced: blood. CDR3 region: CASSIGGGLFSNQPQHF. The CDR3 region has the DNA TGTGCCAGTAGTATAGGAGGAGGACTGTTTAGCAATCAGCCCCAGCATTTT.